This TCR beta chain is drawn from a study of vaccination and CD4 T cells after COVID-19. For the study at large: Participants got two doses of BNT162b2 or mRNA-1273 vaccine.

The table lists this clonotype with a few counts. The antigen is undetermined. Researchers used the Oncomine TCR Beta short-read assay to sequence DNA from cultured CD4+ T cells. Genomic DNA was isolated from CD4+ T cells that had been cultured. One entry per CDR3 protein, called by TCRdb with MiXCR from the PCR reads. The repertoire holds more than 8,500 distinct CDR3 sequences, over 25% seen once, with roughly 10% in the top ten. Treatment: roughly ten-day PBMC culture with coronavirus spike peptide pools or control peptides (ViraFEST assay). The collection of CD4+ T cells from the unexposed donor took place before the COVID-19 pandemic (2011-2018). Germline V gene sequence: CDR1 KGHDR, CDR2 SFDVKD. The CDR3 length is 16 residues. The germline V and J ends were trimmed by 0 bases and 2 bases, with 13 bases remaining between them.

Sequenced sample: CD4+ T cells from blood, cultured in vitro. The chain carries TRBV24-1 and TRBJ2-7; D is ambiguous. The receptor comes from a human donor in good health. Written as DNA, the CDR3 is TGTGCCACCAGTGATTTGCCCCTCCAGTTTGCCTACGAGCAGTACTTC. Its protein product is CATSDLPLQFAYEQYF.